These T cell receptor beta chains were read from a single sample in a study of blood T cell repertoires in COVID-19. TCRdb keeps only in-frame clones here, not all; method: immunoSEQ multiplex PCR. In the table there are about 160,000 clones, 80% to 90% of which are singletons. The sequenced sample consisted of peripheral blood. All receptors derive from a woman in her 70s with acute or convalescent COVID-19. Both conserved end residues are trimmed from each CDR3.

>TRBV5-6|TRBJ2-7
ASSLTGFAYEQY
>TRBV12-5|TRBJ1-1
ASGRGEIGGTEAF
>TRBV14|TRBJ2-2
ASSRDRGNTGELF
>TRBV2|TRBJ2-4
ASSLTGGNIQY
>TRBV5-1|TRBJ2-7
ASSWGTGEYEQY
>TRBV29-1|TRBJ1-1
SVGGTGWTEAF
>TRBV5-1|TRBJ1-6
ASSLDGQGAPSPLH
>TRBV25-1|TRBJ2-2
ASSEPTRGTGELF
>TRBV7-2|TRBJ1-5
ASSLKQGGNQPQH
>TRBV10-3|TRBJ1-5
AISESRGLKDQPQH
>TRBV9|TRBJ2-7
ASSTSSTYEQY
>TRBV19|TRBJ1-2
ASSTQGAFVNGYT
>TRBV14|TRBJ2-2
ASSQAPAGELF
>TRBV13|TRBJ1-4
ASSPGQGSSEKLF
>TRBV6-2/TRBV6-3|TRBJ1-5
ASSYSGQAGQPQH
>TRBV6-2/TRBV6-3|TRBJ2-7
ASSPGGSYEQY
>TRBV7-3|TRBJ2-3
ASSQGLVSTDTQY
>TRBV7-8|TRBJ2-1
ASSLGSGSPYEQF
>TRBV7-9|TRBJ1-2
ASSLALRDYGYT
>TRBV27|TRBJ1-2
ASRSQGALNYGYT
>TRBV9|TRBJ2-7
ASSVRGTSFAEQY
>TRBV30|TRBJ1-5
AWSSPGTVGRQPQH
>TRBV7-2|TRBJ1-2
ASSPDRAGYGYT
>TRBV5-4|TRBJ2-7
ASRRDRASYEQY
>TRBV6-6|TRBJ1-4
ASRRGGENEKLF
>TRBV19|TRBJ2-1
ASSIRLTVPSGGSSYNEQF
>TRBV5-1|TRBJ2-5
ASSLASGGAAETQY
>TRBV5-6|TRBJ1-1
ASSSRPRETEAF
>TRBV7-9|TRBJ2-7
ASSPSSKVAY
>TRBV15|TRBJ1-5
ATSRQYSNQPQH
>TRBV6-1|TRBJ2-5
ASSRGAGETQY
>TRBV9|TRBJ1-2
ASSTWTGDGYT
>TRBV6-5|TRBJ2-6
ASKARGSGANVLT